One and the same sample provided the 2 T cell receptor beta chains below, sequenced in a study of cytomegalovirus exposure and HLA in healthy donors. PCR employed 60 Vbeta and 13 Jbeta primers. The table came from immunoSEQ multiplex PCR; TCRdb's copy has only in-frame clones and leaves some out. The table shows more than 200,000 clones, with over 65% occurring only once. The sequencing input was PBMCs. The receptor set was obtained from a man aged 35 to 55 in good health and CMV-seronegative.

This chain links TRBV7-2 with TRBJ2-2; TRBD2 matches at 11 bases. The germline gives CDR1 SGHTA, CDR2 FQGNSA. The CDR3 is made up of 14 amino acids. Here the CDR3 reads CAVAGGPYTGELFF. Here the CDR3 DNA reads TGTGCGGTAGCGGGAGGGCCGTACACCGGGGAGCTGTTTTTT.

This clone has just one count. The chain is built from TRBV5-5 and TRBJ1-2; 8 bases are shared with TRBD1. Germline CDR1 SGHKS, CDR2 YYEKEE (reference sequence). The ends lost 4 bases at V and 4 bases at J; junction bases unmatched: 3. CDR3 size: 13 residues. The CDR3 nucleotides read TGTGCCAGCAGCGCAGGGACAGGCTATGGCTACACCTTC. This codes for CASSAGTGYGYTF. The whole variable domain, filled in from reference TRBV5-5 and TRBJ1-2, reads DAGVTQSPTHLIKTRGQQVTLRCSPISGHKSVSWYQQVLGQGPQFIFQYYEKEERGRGNFPDRFSARQFPNYSSELNVNALLLGDSALYLCASSAGTGYGYTFGSGTRLTVV.